Sequencing of this T cell receptor (beta chain) was carried out in a study of Ad26.COV2.S vaccination and SARS-CoV-2 variants. Documented treatment: 19 received Ad26.COV2.S at low or high dose, single or two shots; five or six received placebo; per-sample allocation not given. Sampling happened 63 days after the first vaccine or placebo injection. This CDR3 contains 19 residues. Germline CDR1 MGHRA, CDR2 YSYEKL. With V trimmed by 0 bases and J by 0 bases, 10 bases remained unmatched. The data were produced by immunoSEQ multiplex PCR, yet TCRdb's version contains in-frame clones alone and is incomplete. Here the sample spans almost 400,000 clones, around nine tenths being singletons.

The starting material was peripheral blood, obtained in a trial of Ad26.COV2.S vaccine versus placebo. V is TRBV4-1 and J is TRBJ2-3; 9 bases are shared with TRBD2. The sequence was obtained from a person aged 18-60 years who received the Ad26.COV2.S COVID-19 vaccine or a placebo. The CDR3 DNA sequence: TGCGCCAGCAGCCAAGATTGGCTAGCGGGAACTTCTAGCACAGATACGCAGTATTTT. It is translated as CASSQDWLAGTSSTDTQYF.